This T cell receptor beta chain came from a study of T cells in Graves' hyperthyroidism and ophthalmopathy. Findings of the study overall: From stable hyperthyroidism, ophthalmopathy was separated by a 13 V-J model.

In this sample, this clonotype turned up many times. Its antigen is currently unknown. This CDR3 is built from 14 residues. V was clipped by 6 bases and J by 4 bases, with 12 bases between them. Amplification yielded TCR beta CDR3 regions, with RNA transcripts as the source. HTBI primers were employed in a first-round RT-PCR of the TCR CDR3. TCRdb reprocessed the multiplex PCR reads via MiXCR and lists one record per CDR3 protein. The data show a few hundred thousand distinct CDR3 sequences, with about 20% seen just once and 49% held by the top ten. The sample consisted of blood. This chain uses TRBV12-3 or TRBV12-4 with TRBJ1-4, with D possibly being TRBD1 (5 bases). This TCR was sampled from a woman aged 70-85 years with Graves' ophthalmopathy. Here the CDR3 reads CASSQTALNEKLFF. The CDR3 nucleotides are TGTGCCAGCAGCCAGACAGCCCTTAATGAAAAACTGTTTTTT.